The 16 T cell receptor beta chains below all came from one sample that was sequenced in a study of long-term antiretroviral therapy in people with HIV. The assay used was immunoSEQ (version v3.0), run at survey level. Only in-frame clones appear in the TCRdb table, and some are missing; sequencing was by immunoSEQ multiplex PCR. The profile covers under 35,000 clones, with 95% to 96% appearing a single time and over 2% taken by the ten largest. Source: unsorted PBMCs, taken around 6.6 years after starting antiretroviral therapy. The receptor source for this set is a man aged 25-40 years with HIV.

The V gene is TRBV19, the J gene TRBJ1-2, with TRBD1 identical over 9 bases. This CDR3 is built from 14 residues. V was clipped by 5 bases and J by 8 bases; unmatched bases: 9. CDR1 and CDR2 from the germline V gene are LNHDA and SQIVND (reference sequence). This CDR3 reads CASSSRQGELGYTF. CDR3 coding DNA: TGTGCCAGTAGTTCCCGACAGGGGGAGTTGGGCTACACCTTC.

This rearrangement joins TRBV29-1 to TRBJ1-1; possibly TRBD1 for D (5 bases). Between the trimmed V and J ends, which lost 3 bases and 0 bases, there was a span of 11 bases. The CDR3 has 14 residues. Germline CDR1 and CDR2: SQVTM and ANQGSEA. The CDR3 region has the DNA TGCAGCGTTGAGGGACGAATTATGAACACTGAAGCTTTCTTT. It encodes CSVEGRIMNTEAFF. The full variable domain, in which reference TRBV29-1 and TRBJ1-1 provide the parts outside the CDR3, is SAVISQKPSRDICQRGTSLTIQCQVDSQVTMMFWYRQQPGQSLTLIATANQGSEATYESGFVIDKFPISRPNLTFSTLTVSNMSPEDSSIYLCSVEGRIMNTEAFFGQGTRLTVV.

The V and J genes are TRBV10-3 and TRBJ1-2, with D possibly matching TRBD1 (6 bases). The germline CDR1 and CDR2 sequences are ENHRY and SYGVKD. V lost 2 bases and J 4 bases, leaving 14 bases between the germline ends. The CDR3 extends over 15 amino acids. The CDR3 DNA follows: TGTGCCATCAGTGAGGAGGGGGGAGCCTCCTATGGCTACACCTTC. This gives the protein CAISEEGGASYGYTF.

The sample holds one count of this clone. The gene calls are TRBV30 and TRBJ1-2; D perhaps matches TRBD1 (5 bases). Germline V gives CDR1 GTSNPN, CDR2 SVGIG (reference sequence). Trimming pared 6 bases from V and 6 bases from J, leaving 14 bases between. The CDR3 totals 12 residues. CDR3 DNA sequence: TGTGCCTGCTTTCGGGGGAAGGATGGCTACACCTTC. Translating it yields CACFRGKDGYTF.

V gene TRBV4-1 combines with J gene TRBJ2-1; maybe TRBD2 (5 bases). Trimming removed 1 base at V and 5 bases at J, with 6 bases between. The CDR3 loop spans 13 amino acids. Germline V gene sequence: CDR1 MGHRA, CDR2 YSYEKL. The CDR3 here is CASSQARDNEQFF. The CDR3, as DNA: TGCGCCAGCAGCCAAGCGCGGGACAATGAGCAGTTCTTC.

In DNA form, the CDR3 reads TGTGCCAGCAGGTCCCGGGACGGCTACAATGAGCAGTTCTTC. Protein product: CASRSRDGYNEQFF. The chain joins TRBV27 to TRBJ2-1, with D possibly being TRBD1 or TRBD2 (5 bases each). The CDR3 totals 14 residues. The germline V gene has CDR1 MNHEY and CDR2 SMNVEV (reference sequence). V dropped 6 bases and J dropped 3 bases, with 12 bases sitting between them.

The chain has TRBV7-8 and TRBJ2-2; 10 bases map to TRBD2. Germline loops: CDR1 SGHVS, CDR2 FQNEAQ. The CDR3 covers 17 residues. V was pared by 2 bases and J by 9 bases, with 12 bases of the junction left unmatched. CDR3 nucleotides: TGTGCCAGCAGCTTAAGGTCAAGGACTAGCGGCCACCGGGAGCTGTTTTTT. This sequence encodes CASSLRSRTSGHRELFF.

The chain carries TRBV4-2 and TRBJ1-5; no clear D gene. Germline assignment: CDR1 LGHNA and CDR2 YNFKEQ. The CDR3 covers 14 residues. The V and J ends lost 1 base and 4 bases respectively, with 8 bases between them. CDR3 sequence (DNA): TGTGCCAGCAGCCAAGTTAGGCGGAATCAGCCCCAGCATTTT. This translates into CASSQVRRNQPQHF.

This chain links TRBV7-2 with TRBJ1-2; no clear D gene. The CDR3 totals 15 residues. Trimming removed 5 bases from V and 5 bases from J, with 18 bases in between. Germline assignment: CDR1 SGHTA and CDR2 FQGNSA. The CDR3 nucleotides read TGTGCCAGCAGCCAAAGGGAACCCTATTTTTATGGCTACACCTTC. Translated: CASSQREPYFYGYTF.

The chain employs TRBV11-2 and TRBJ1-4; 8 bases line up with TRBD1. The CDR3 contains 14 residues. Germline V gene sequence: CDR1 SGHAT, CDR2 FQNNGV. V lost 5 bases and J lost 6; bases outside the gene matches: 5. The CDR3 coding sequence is TGTGCCAGCAGCCCGACAGGGGACGATGAAAAACTGTTTTTT. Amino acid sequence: CASSPTGDDEKLFF. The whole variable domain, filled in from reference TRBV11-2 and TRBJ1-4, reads EAGVAQSPRYKIIEKRQSVAFWCNPISGHATLYWYQQILGQGPKLLIQFQNNGVVDDSQLPKDRFSAERLKGVDSTLKIQPAKLEDSAVYLCASSPTGDDEKLFFGSGTQLSVL.

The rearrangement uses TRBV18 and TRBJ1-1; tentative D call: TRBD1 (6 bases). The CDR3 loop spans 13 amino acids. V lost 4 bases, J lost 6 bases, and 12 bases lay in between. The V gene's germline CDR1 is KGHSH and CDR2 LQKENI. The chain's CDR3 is CASSLQGRAEAFF. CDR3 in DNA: TGTGCCAGCTCACTACAGGGTCGGGCTGAAGCTTTCTTT.

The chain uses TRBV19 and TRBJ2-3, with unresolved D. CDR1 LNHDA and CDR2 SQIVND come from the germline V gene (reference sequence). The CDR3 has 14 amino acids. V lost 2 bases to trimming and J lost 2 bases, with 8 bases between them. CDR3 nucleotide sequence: TGTGCCAGTAGTATATCTATGATCACAGATACGCAGTATTTT. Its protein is CASSISMITDTQYF.

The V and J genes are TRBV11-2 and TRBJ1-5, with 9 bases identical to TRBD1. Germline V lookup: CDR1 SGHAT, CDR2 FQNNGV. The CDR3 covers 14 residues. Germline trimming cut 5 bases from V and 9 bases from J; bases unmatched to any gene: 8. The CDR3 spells CASSGTGSPGPQHF. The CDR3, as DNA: TGTGCCAGCAGCGGGACAGGGTCTCCGGGGCCCCAGCATTTT.

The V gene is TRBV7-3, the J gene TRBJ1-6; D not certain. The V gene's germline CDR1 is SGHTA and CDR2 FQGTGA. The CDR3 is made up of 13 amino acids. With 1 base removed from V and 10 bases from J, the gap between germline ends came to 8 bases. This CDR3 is CASSLNIRSPLHF. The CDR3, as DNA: TGTGCCAGCAGCTTAAACATAAGATCACCCCTCCACTTT.

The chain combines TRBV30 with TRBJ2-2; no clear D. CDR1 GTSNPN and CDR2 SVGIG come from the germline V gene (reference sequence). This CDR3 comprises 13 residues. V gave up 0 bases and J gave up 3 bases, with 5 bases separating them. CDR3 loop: CAWSVLDTGELFF. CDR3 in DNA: TGTGCCTGGAGTGTACTTGACACCGGGGAGCTGTTTTTT. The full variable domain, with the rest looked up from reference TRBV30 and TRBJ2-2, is SQTIHQWPATLVQPVGSPLSLECTVEGTSNPNLYWYRQAAGRGLQLLFYSVGIGQISSEVPQNLSASRPQDRQFILSSKKLLLSDSGFYLCAWSVLDTGELFFGEGSRLTVL.

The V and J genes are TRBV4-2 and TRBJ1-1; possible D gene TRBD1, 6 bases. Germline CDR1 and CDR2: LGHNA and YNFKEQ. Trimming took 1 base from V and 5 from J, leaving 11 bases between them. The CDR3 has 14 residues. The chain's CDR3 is CASSQGTAVTEAFF. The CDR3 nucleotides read TGTGCCAGCAGCCAAGGGACAGCGGTAACTGAAGCTTTCTTT.